Below, 11 T cell receptor beta chains from the same sample are listed, as sequenced in a study of blood T cell repertoires in COVID-19. Only in-frame clones appear in the TCRdb table, and some are missing; sequencing was by immunoSEQ multiplex PCR. The table has 110,000 or so clones, 81% seen once. Sequenced sample: peripheral blood. The receptors were sampled from a man aged 80 or over with acute or convalescent COVID-19.

For the CDR3, the DNA is TGTGCCAGCAAGGACAGGGAATGGAACACTGAAGCTTTCTTT. Translation gives CASKDREWNTEAFF. The chain uses TRBV6-5 and TRBJ1-1, with 8 nucleotides matching TRBD1. Germline CDR1 is MNHEY and CDR2 is SVGAGI. CDR3 length: 14 amino acids. J gave up 1 base and V 7 bases, and 5 bases lay outside the gene matches.

The chain employs TRBV6-6 and TRBJ2-1, with 8 bases fitting TRBD1. V gave up 6 bases and J gave up 5 bases; unmatched junction bases: 12. The CDR3 covers 16 residues. Germline CDR1 and CDR2: MNHNY and SVGAGI (reference sequence). CDR3 sequence: CASSLFPGTGDNEQFF. CDR3 bases: TGTGCCAGCAGCCTTTTTCCGGGGACAGGAGACAATGAGCAGTTCTTC.

The CDR3 reads CASSRRWADDEQFF. CDR3 nucleotide sequence: TGTGCCAGCAGTCGCAGATGGGCTGATGATGAGCAGTTCTTC. The V and J genes are TRBV3-1 (or the pseudogene TRBV3-2) and TRBJ2-1; D is unclear. CDR1 is LGHDT and CDR2 is YNNKEL in the germline V gene (reference sequence). There are 14 residues in the CDR3. Trimming shortened V by 6 bases and J by 8 bases, and 17 bases separated the two germline ends.

CDR3 in amino acids: CASSSMKEGRDEQYF. Written as DNA, the CDR3 is TGTGCCAGCAGCTCGATGAAGGAGGGGAGAGACGAGCAGTACTTC. The V gene is TRBV7-8, the J gene TRBJ2-7, with TRBD2 as a possible D gene (6 bases). V lost 4 bases, J lost 5 bases, and 18 bases lay in between. Germline V gene lookup returns CDR1 SGHVS and CDR2 FQNEAQ. The CDR3 runs to 15 residues.

This clone has more than one count but fewer than ten. V usage is TRBV3-1 (or the pseudogene TRBV3-2) and J usage is TRBJ1-1; unclear D gene. The CDR3 has 13 amino acids. Trimming took 1 base from V and 2 from J, leaving 5 bases between them. Germline V CDR1 and CDR2: LGHDT, YNNKEL (reference sequence). CDR3 nucleotides: TGTGCCAGCAGCCAAGTCCATAACACTGAAGCTTTCTTT. Translation: CASSQVHNTEAFF.

The V call is TRBV29-1, the J call TRBJ1-5; tentative D call: TRBD1 (6 bases). There are 13 residues in the CDR3. Trimming cost V 4 bases and J 1 base, with 8 bases left between them. Germline CDR1 is SQVTM and CDR2 is ANQGSEA. For the CDR3, the DNA is TGCAGCGTTGGACAGGCGAGCAATCAGCCCCAGCATTTT. Translating gives CSVGQASNQPQHF.

The chain combines TRBV29-1 with TRBJ1-1; TRBD1 matches 9 bases. Germline values: CDR1 SQVTM, CDR2 ANQGSEA. CDR3 size: 11 residues. Trimming at V came to 6 bases and at J to 6 bases, leaving 2 bases not matched to a gene. CDR3 sequence reads: CSVGDRAEAFF. The CDR3 DNA sequence: TGCAGCGTGGGGGACAGGGCTGAAGCTTTCTTT.

J is TRBJ1-5 and V is TRBV27; a weak D match, TRBD1 (6 bases). This CDR3 region has 16 residues. Germline values: CDR1 MNHEY, CDR2 SMNVEV (reference sequence). V dropped 6 bases and J dropped 0 bases, with 15 bases sitting between them. CDR3 nucleotides: TGTGCCAGCAGCCCCTACACAGGGAGTAGCAATCAGCCCCAGCATTTT. It translates to CASSPYTGSSNQPQHF.

This rearrangement joins TRBV30 to TRBJ2-5; 13 nucleotides align to TRBD2. Looked up from germline, CDR1 is GTSNPN and CDR2 is SVGIG (reference sequence). There are 19 residues in the CDR3. After removal of 2 bases from V and 3 bases from J, the junction contained 15 bases not matched to a gene. The CDR3 nucleotides read TGTGCCTGGAGTCAATCCGGGGGGACTAGCGGGAAATGGGAAGAGACCCAGTACTTC. Protein product: CAWSQSGGTSGKWEETQYF.

This chain's CDR3 is CAWSPRYNEQFF. CDR3 DNA: TGTGCCTGGAGCCCCCGCTACAATGAGCAGTTCTTC. The chain employs TRBV30 and TRBJ2-1; D is undetermined. This CDR3 region has 12 residues. CDR1 and CDR2 (germline): GTSNPN, SVGIG (reference sequence). Trimming shortened V by 3 bases and J by 3 bases, and 6 bases separated the two germline ends.

V is TRBV28 and J is TRBJ1-5; 7 bases align to TRBD1. V lost 5 bases and J lost 1; bases outside the gene matches: 5. There are 15 residues in the CDR3. Germline loops: CDR1 MDHEN, CDR2 SYDVKM. CDR3 loop: CASSQQGGSNQPQHF. As DNA, the CDR3 is TGTGCCAGCAGTCAGCAGGGGGGAAGCAATCAGCCCCAGCATTTT.